This entry lists 2 T cell receptor gamma chains sequenced from one sample in a study of human gamma delta and Vdelta1 T cells. The antigens for these receptors are not known. TCRdb reran clone calling via CATT on the PCR reads. The profile shows 5,000 or so gamma-chain clones, around a third of them singletons. Sequenced input: Vdelta1 gamma-delta T cells from blood grown in culture (DOT cells). These receptors were collected from a human donor in good health.

The chain joins TRGV10 to TRGJ1 or TRGJ2. TRGV10 is noted as an ORF with a role that remains uncertain. With V trimmed by 8 bases and J by 5 bases, 13 bases remained unmatched. The CDR3 contains 14 residues. CDR3 loop: CAAWGTPSDYKKLF. The CDR3 DNA reads as TGTGCTGCGTGGGGAACCCCTAGCGATTATAAGAAACTCTTT.

This clone is deemed medium-sized. V and J are TRGV9 and TRGJP2. CDR1 is GITISATS, CDR2 ISYDGTV, per germline (reference sequence). This CDR3 is 17 amino acids long. After removal of 0 bases from V and 0 bases from J, the junction contained 7 bases not matched to a gene. CDR3 amino acids: CALWEVHRNSSDWIKTF. The DNA of the CDR3 is TGTGCCTTGTGGGAGGTGCATAGGAATAGTAGTGATTGGATCAAGACGTTT.